Detailed here is one TCR beta chain. Its matching antigen is unknown. This record belongs to a study of T cell responses to AZD1222 COVID-19 vaccine. The study's findings and limits: Regions left unmutated in variants are reportedly the target of nearly half of spike-specific TCRs. With dominance at 160-218 and 743-854, vaccine-associated CD4 TCRs spanned spike. Mostly white British, mostly female donors; authors suggested clonal diversity may be underestimated. Following two doses of AZD1222, Spike-specific TCR breadth and depth rose.

CDR1 LNHNV and CDR2 YYDKDF come from the germline V gene (reference sequence). CDR3 length: 16 amino acids. With V trimmed by 5 bases and J by 2 bases, 11 bases remained unmatched. The assay was immunoSEQ multiplex PCR, and TCRdb's table has in-frame clones only and misses some. The sample includes 80,000 or so clones, more than 85% of them seen just once. The chain has TRBV15 and TRBJ1-1, with 7 bases fitting TRBD1. Sequencing was performed on peripheral blood, taken 28 days after the second AZD1222 dose. The sequence came from an adult who received the AZD1222 COVID-19 vaccine. The CDR3 loop is CATSQGDYRINTEAFF. The DNA of the CDR3 is TGTGCCACCAGCCAGGGGGATTACAGGATAAACACTGAAGCTTTCTTT.